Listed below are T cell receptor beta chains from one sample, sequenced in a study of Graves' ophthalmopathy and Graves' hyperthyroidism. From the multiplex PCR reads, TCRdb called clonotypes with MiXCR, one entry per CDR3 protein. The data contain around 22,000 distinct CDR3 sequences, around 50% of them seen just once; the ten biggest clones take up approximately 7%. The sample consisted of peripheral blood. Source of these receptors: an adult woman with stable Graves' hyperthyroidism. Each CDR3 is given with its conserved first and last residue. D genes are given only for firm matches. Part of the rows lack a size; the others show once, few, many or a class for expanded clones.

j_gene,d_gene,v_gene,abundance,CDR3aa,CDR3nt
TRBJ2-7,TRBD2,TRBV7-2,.,CASSPSLAGPYEQYF,TGTGCCAGCAGCCCATCGCTAGCGGGCCCTTACGAGCAGTACTTC
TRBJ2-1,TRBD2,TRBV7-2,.,CASSPGGLAGGVEQFF,TGTGCCAGCAGCCCCGGAGGACTAGCGGGAGGCGTTGAGCAGTTCTTC
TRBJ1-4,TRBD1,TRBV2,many,CASSGDRGGFGEKLFF,TGTGCCAGCAGTGGGGACAGGGGGGGTTTCGGTGAAAAACTGTTTTTT
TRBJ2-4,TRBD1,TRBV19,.,CASSQGAANKNIQYF,TGTGCCAGTAGTCAGGGGGCCGCGAACAAAAACATTCAGTACTTC
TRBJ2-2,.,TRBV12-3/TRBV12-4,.,CASSFSSGELFF,TGTGCCAGCAGTTTTTCTAGCGGGGAGCTGTTTTTT
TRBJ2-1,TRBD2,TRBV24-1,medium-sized,CATSDPGGGNEQFF,TGTGCCACCAGTGACCCTGGGGGAGGGAATGAGCAGTTCTTC
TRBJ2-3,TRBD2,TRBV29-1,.,CSVDGLAGRTDTQYF,TGCAGCGTTGATGGGCTAGCGGGTCGCACAGATACGCAGTATTTT
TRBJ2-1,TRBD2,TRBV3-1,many,CASSQEGDGRAYNEQFF,TGTGCCAGCAGCCAAGAGGGGGACGGGAGGGCCTACAATGAGCAGTTCTTC
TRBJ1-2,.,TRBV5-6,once,CASSLGGAYGYTF,TGTGCCAGCAGCTTGGGGGGGGCGTATGGCTACACCTTC
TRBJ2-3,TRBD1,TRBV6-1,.,CASRTQGDRGRASTDTQYF,TGTGCCAGCAGAACCCAGGGGGACAGGGGGAGGGCTAGCACAGATACGCAGTATTTT
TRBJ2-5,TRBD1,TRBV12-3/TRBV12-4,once,CASRRGQGDRQTQYF,TGTGCCAGCAGGCGGGGACAGGGCGATCGGCAGACCCAGTACTTC
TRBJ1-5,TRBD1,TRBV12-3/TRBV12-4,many,CASRRGQGISNQPQHF,TGTGCCAGCAGGCGGGGACAGGGAATTAGCAATCAGCCCCAGCATTTT
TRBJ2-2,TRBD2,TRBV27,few,CASSFASGRATTGELFF,TGTGCCAGCAGTTTTGCCAGCGGGAGGGCTACCACCGGGGAGCTGTTTTTT
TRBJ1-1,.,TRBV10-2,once,CASSESGGYPRDPVLRATEAFF,.
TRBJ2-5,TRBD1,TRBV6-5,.,CASWAGTGGLKETQYF,TGTGCCAGCTGGGCCGGGACAGGGGGGCTGAAAGAGACCCAGTACTTC
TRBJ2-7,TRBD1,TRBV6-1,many,CASSEATGLYEQYF,TGTGCCAGCAGTGAAGCGACAGGGCTCTACGAGCAGTACTTC
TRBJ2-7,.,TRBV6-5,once,CASTPRNGHSYEQYF,TGTGCCAGCACTCCGCGGAACGGACACTCCTACGAGCAGTACTTC
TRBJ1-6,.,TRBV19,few,CATTGPTDNSPLHF,TGTGCCACTACGGGACCGACCGATAATTCACCCCTCCACTTT
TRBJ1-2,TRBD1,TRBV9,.,CASSPPTGGYGYTF,TGTGCCAGCAGCCCACCGACAGGGGGCTATGGCTACACCTTC
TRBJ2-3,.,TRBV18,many,CASSTTGTDTQYF,TGTGCCAGCTCAACGACAGGGACTGATACGCAGTATTTT
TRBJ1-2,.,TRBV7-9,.,CRISTAGGYTF,TGTCGCATTTCGACTGCTGGTGGCTACACCTTC
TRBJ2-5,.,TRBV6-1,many,CASMTSQETQYF,TGTGCCAGCATGACCTCCCAAGAGACCCAGTACTTC
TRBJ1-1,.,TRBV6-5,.,CASSAGESEAFF,TGTGCCAGCAGCGCAGGGGAGTCTGAAGCTTTCTTT
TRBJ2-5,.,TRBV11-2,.,CASSLVTGPTPETQYF,TGTGCCAGCAGCTTAGTAACAGGACCCACCCCAGAGACCCAGTACTTC
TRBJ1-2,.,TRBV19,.,CASNPTSANYGYTF,TGTGCCAGTAACCCGACCTCAGCTAACTATGGCTACACCTTC
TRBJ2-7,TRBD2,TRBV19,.,CASSKRGGNYEQYF,TGTGCCAGTAGTAAACGGGGAGGGAACTACGAGCAGTACTTC
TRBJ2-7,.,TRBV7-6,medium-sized,CASSVGYRGSTYEQYF,TGTGCCAGCAGCGTGGGGTATCGGGGGAGTACCTACGAGCAGTACTTC
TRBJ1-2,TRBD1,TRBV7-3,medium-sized,CASSLTGADPRYTF,TGTGCCAGCAGCTTGACAGGGGCCGATCCACGCTACACCTTC
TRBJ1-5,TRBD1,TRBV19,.,CASSIGTGGNQPQHF,TGTGCCAGTAGTATAGGAACAGGGGGAAATCAGCCCCAGCATTTT
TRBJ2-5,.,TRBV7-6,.,CASSPGGGGETQYF,TGTGCCAGCAGCCCCGGAGGAGGGGGTGAGACCCAGTACTTC
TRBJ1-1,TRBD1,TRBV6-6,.,CASKGQGATEAFF,TGTGCCAGCAAAGGACAGGGGGCCACTGAAGCTTTCTTT
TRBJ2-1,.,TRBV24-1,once,CATSNMRVSGLGNEQFF,TGTGCCACCAGTAATATGCGGGTGTCAGGATTAGGCAATGAGCAGTTCTTC
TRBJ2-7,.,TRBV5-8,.,CASSIDGSSYEQYF,TGTGCCAGCAGCATCGATGGCAGCTCCTACGAGCAGTACTTC
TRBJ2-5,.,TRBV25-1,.,CASSELGGDQETQYF,TGTGCCAGCAGTGAATTGGGCGGGGACCAAGAGACCCAGTACTTC
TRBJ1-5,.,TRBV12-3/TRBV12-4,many,CASSQGQGNQPQHF,TGTGCCAGCAGCCAGGGGCAGGGCAATCAGCCCCAGCATTTT
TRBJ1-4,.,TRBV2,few,CASSPNEKLFF,TGTGCCAGCAGCCCGAATGAAAAACTGTTTTTT
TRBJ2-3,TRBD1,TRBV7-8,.,CASSFGTDNTDTQYF,TGTGCCAGCAGCTTCGGGACAGACAACACAGATACGCAGTATTTT
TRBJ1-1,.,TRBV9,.,CASSVSGTENTEAFF,TGTGCCAGCAGCGTGAGCGGGACGGAGAACACTGAAGCTTTCTTT
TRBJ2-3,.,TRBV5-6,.,CASSVGSGDTQYF,TGCGCCAGCAGCGTGGGGTCTGGAGATACGCAGTATTTT
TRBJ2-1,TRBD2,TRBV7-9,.,CASSPRLAGNEQFF,TGTGCCAGCAGCCCAAGACTAGCGGGAAATGAGCAGTTCTTC
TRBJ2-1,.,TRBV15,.,CATSSDRRLATYNEQFF,TGTGCCACCAGCAGTGATCGGAGGCTAGCGACCTACAATGAGCAGTTCTTC
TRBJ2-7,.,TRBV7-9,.,CASSPPSGTGFDEQYF,TGTGCCAGCAGCCCACCTAGCGGGACAGGGTTCGACGAGCAGTACTTC
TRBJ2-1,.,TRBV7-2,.,CASSLVTNEQFF,TGTGCCAGCAGCTTAGTAACTAATGAGCAGTTCTTC
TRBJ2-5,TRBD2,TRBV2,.,CASLPGLAGGETQYF,TGTGCCAGCCTTCCGGGACTAGCGGGAGGGGAGACCCAGTACTTC
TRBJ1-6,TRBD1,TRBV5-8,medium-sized,CASNIMIGTGGSPLHF,TGTGCCAGCAACATAATGATCGGGACAGGGGGTTCACCCCTCCACTTT
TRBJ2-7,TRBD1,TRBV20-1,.,CSALISGTGAYEQYF,TGCAGTGCACTCATCTCCGGGACAGGGGCCTACGAGCAGTACTTC
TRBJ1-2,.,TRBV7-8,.,CASSLDRAGYTF,TGTGCCAGCAGCTTAGACAGGGCTGGCTACACCTTC
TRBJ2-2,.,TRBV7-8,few,CASSLGTGELFF,TGTGCCAGCAGCTTAGGGACAGGGGAGCTGTTTTTT
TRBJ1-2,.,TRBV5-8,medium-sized,CASSSDDYGYTF,TGTGCCAGCAGCTCGGACGACTATGGCTACACCTTC
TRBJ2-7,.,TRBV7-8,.,CASSSPRDGSSYEQYF,TGTGCCAGCAGCTCCCCCCGGGACGGAAGTTCCTACGAGCAGTACTTC
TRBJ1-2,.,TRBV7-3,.,CASSLSSDSNYGYTF,TGTGCCAGCAGCTTAAGTTCGGACAGCAACTATGGCTACACCTTC
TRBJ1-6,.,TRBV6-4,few,CASSDSDNSPLHF,TGTGCCAGCAGTGACTCGGACAATTCACCCCTCCACTTT
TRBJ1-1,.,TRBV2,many,CASKSTGNTEAFF,TGTGCCAGCAAATCAACAGGGAACACTGAAGCTTTCTTT
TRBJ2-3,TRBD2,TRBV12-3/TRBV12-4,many,CASSPSGRADTQYF,TGTGCCAGCAGTCCTAGCGGGAGGGCAGATACGCAGTATTTT